One sample yielded the 24 T cell receptor beta chains listed below, sequenced in a study of T cells expressing NK-cell markers. TCRdb reprocessed the 5' RACE reads and reports one entry per CDR3 protein, with no DNA. This sample's table reports roughly 430,000 distinct CDR3 sequences. The specimen sequenced was blood T cells: a sorted CD56 or NKG2C T cell subset, CD4+ or CD8+ T cells, or bulk PBMC T cells (not recorded which). Source of these receptors: a woman aged 18 to 75 in good health.

This chain links TRBV4-1 with TRBJ2-2; TCRdb outputs TRBD2, but without DNA this stays unchecked. CDR3 length: 14 residues. CDR1 and CDR2 (germline): MGHRA, YSYEKL. The CDR3 reads CASSQGRGTGELFF.

V and J are TRBV4-3 and TRBJ1-5; lacking DNA, the TRBD1 call made by TCRdb goes unchecked. Germline V gives CDR1 LGHNA, CDR2 YSLEER. The length of the CDR3 is 16 residues. CDR3: CASSKGGPAFNQPQHF.

The chain is built from TRBV4-2 and TRBJ1-1. The germline V gene has CDR1 LGHNA and CDR2 YNFKEQ. This CDR3 contains 15 residues. The CDR3 spells CASTKGGRMNTEAFF.

The V and J genes are TRBV5-1 and TRBJ2-2; the D gene TCRdb calls, TRBD1, cannot be checked with no DNA. The CDR3 is made up of 15 amino acids. Per the germline V gene, CDR1 is SGHRS and CDR2 is YFSETQ. CDR3: CASSLLGEISGELFF.

The chain joins TRBV27 to TRBJ2-2; TCRdb outputs TRBD1, but without DNA this stays unchecked. Germline V lookup: CDR1 MNHEY, CDR2 SMNVEV (reference sequence). The CDR3 has 15 amino acids. The CDR3 spells CASRTGEALSGELFF.

The chain uses TRBV5-1 and TRBJ1-1; the TRBD1 assignment by TCRdb is unverifiable without DNA. The V gene's germline CDR1 is SGHRS and CDR2 YFSETQ. This CDR3 spans 13 amino acids. CDR3 amino acids: CASSSTGNTEAFF.

The gene calls are TRBV5-6 and TRBJ1-1; TCRdb reports TRBD1, a call that lacks DNA to check it against. The germline V gene encodes CDR1 SGHDT and CDR2 YYEEEE. The CDR3 has 15 amino acids. This CDR3 is CASSWGGGWDTEAFF.

The J gene is TRBJ2-3, the V gene TRBV20-1. Germline CDR1 reads DFQATT; CDR2 reads SNEGSKA (reference sequence). The CDR3 is made up of 12 amino acids. The CDR3 region is CSATTNGGTQYF.

The chain recombines TRBV9 with TRBJ2-1; no DNA is available, so the TRBD2 call from TCRdb remains unchecked. CDR3 size: 15 residues. Germline V gene lookup returns CDR1 SGDLS and CDR2 YYNGEE. The CDR3 loop reads CASSTRGDSRHDQFF.

The chain employs TRBV20-1 and TRBJ2-1; lacking DNA, the TRBD2 call made by TCRdb goes unchecked. Germline V gene data show CDR1 as DFQATT and CDR2 as SNEGSKA (reference sequence). The CDR3 has 15 residues. This chain's CDR3 is CSARDAGGLNNEQFF.

The chain employs TRBV6-1 and TRBJ1-4; the TRBD1 assignment by TCRdb is unverifiable without DNA. The CDR3 runs 17 residues. CDR1 and CDR2 (germline): MNHNS, SASEGT. The CDR3 region is CASSEAAGQGRNEKLFF.

The chain has TRBV5-1 and TRBJ1-1; the D call from TCRdb, TRBD1, cannot be confirmed without DNA. From germline, CDR1 is SGHRS and CDR2 YFSETQ. This CDR3 contains 16 residues. Here the CDR3 reads CASSLAGGAQNTEAFF.

This chain uses TRBV12-3 or TRBV12-4 with TRBJ2-2; the D call of TRBD2 rests on TCRdb alone, since no DNA is present to check it. There are 15 residues in the CDR3. CDR3: CASSHIAGEPGELFF.

The chain carries TRBV4-1 and TRBJ1-1; TCRdb names TRBD1, which stays unverified in the absence of DNA. Germline-derived CDR1 and CDR2 are MGHRA and YSYEKL. This CDR3 has 13 residues. CDR3 residues: CASHRGAGTEAFF.

The chain employs TRBV7-9 and TRBJ2-1. The CDR3 extends over 17 amino acids. Germline V gives CDR1 SEHNR, CDR2 FQNEAQ (reference sequence). CDR3 sequence: CASSHRAIGVAYNEQFF.

This sequence joins TRBV28 and TRBJ2-1; TCRdb picks TRBD2, but there is no DNA to check that call. The V gene's germline CDR1 is MDHEN and CDR2 SYDVKM. This CDR3 has 17 amino acids. The CDR3 region is CASSLSAPSGAYNEQFF. Looking up the rest from reference TRBV28 and TRBJ2-1 gives the full variable domain: DVKVTQSSRYLVKRTGEKVFLECVQDMDHENMFWYRQDPGLGLRLIYFSYDVKMKEKGDIPEGYSVSREKKERFSLILESASTNQTSMYLCASSLSAPSGAYNEQFFGPGTRLTVL.

V gene TRBV18 combines with J gene TRBJ2-5; the TCRdb D gene call, TRBD1, has no DNA to confirm it. This CDR3 region has 15 residues. In germline, CDR1 is KGHSH, CDR2 LQKENI. This CDR3 reads CASSPPDRGRETQYF.

J is TRBJ2-7 and V is TRBV4-3; the TRBD1 assignment by TCRdb is unverifiable without DNA. Germline V lookup: CDR1 LGHNA, CDR2 YSLEER. The length of the CDR3 is 14 residues. This CDR3 is CASSLMDRGGEQYF.

The V call is TRBV12-3 or TRBV12-4, the J call TRBJ1-5. CDR3 length: 15 amino acids. This chain's CDR3 is CASSLALNGYQPQHF.

The CDR3 sequence: CASSLLGTSVSTDTQYF. The genes are TRBV7-3 and TRBJ2-3; the D gene TCRdb calls, TRBD2, cannot be checked with no DNA. The CDR3 runs to 17 residues. Germline CDR1 SGHTA, CDR2 FQGTGA.

The CDR3 is CASSQLAGGSGDTQYF. This rearrangement joins TRBV3-1 to TRBJ2-3; with no DNA, the TCRdb D assignment of TRBD2 cannot be verified. The CDR3 extends over 16 amino acids. Germline CDR1 and CDR2: LGHDT and YNNKEL (reference sequence).

The chain is built from TRBV12-3 or TRBV12-4 and TRBJ2-7. This CDR3 contains 12 residues. CDR3 loop: CASTHSGGEQYF.

This sequence joins TRBV9 and TRBJ2-7. CDR3 length equals 15 residues. CDR1 is SGDLS and CDR2 is YYNGEE in the germline V gene. CDR3 protein: CASSVDTGKPYEQYF.

This chain uses TRBV4-1 with TRBJ1-4. Germline V lookup: CDR1 MGHRA, CDR2 YSYEKL. This CDR3 contains 16 residues. CDR3: CASSQGNRPTNEKLFF.